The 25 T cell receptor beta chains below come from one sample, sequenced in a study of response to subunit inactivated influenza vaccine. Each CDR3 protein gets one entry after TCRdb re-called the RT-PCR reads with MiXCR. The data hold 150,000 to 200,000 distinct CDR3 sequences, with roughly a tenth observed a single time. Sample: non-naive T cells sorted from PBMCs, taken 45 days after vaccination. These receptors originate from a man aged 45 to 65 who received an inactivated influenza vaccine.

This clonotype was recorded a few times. CDR3 coding DNA: TGCGCCAGCAGTAGAGGACAGGGGGCAACTAATGAAAAACTGTTTTTT. It translates to CASSRGQGATNEKLFF. The chain has TRBV5-1 and TRBJ1-4; 10 nucleotides align to TRBD1. Trimming removed 5 bases from V and 0 bases from J; junction bases left unmatched: 4. In germline, CDR1 is SGHRS, CDR2 YFSETQ. This CDR3 spans 16 amino acids.

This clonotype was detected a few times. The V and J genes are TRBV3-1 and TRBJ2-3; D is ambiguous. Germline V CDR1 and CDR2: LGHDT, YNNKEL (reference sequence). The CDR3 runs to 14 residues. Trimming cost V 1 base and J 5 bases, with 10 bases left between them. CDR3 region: CASSQGGRQDTQYF. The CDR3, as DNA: TGTGCCAGCAGCCAAGGAGGTAGGCAAGATACGCAGTATTTT.

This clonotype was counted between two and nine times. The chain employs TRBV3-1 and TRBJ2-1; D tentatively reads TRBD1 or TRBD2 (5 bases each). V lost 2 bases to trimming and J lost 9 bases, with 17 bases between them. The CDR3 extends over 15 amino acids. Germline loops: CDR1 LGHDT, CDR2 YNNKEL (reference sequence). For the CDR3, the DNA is TGTGCCAGCAGCCAACCGAGGGGCGCTATAGGTGAGCAGTTCTTC. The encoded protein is CASSQPRGAIGEQFF.

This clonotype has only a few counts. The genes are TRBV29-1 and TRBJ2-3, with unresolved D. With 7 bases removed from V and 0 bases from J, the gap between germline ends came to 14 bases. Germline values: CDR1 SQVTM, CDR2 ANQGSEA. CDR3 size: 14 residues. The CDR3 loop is CSASVAASTDTQYF. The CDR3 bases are TGCAGCGCGAGCGTGGCAGCTAGCACAGATACGCAGTATTTT.

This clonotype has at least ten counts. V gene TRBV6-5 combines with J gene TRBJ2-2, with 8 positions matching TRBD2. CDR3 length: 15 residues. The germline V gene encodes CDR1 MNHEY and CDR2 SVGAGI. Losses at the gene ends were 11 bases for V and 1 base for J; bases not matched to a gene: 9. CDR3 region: CALMREVRNTGELFF. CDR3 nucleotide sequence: TGTGCCCTTATGCGGGAGGTGCGGAACACCGGGGAGCTGTTTTTT.

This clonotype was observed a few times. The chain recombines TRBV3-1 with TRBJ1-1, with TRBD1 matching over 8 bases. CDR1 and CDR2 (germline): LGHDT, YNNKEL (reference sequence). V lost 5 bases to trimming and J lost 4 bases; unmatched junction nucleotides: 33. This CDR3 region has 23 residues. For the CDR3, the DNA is TGTGCCAGCAGCAAGTGTAGAGGAGGGAGACAGGGGAGGAGAGCACCGGCTTGCACTGAAGCTTTCTTT. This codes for CASSKCRGGRQGRRAPACTEAFF.

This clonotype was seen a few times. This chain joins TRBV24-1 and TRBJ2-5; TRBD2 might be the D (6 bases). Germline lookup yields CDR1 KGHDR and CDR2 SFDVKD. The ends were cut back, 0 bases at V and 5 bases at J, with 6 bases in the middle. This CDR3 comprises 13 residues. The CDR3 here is CATSDLRGETQYF. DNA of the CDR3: TGTGCCACCAGTGATTTGCGGGGGGAGACCCAGTACTTC.

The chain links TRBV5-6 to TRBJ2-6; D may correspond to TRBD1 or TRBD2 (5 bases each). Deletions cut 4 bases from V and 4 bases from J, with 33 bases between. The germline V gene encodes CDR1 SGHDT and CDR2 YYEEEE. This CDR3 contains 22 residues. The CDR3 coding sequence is TGTGCCAGCAGCATGGATGGGGCGGCGGGCCTAGGTTCCCATGGGGGGGCCAACGTCCTGACTTTC. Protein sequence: CASSMDGAAGLGSHGGANVLTF.

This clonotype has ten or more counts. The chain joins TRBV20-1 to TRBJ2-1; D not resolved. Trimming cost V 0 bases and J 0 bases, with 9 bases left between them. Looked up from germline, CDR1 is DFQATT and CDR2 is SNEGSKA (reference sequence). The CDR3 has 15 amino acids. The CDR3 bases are TGCAGTGCTAGAGAGGGATCCAACTCCTACAATGAGCAGTTCTTC. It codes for CSAREGSNSYNEQFF.

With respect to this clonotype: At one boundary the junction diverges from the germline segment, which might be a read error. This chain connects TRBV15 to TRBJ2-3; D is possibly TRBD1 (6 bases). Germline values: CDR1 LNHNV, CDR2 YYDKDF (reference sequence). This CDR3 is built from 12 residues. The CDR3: CVTRGTIDTQYF. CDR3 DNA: TGTGTCACCAGGGGTACGATAGATACGCAGTATTTT.

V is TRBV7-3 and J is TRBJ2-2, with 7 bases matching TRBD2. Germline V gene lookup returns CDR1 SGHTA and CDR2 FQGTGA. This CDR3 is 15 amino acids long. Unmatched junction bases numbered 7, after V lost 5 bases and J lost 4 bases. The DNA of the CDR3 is TGTGCCAGCAGCCAAGGGTCGGGGGGCACCGGGGAGCTGTTTTTT. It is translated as CASSQGSGGTGELFF.

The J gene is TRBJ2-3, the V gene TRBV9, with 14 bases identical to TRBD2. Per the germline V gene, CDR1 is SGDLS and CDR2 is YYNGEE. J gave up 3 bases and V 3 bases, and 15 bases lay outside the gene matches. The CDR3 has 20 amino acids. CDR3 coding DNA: TGTGCCAGCAGCGCCGGGACTAGCGGGGGCCACCGTTTAACTACAGATACGCAGTATTTT. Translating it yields CASSAGTSGGHRLTTDTQYF.

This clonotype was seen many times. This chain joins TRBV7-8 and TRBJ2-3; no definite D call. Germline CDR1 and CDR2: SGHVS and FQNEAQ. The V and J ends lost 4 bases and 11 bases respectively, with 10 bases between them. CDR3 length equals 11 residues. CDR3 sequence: CASSYDVGQYF. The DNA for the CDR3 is TGTGCCAGCAGCTACGACGTGGGGCAGTATTTT.

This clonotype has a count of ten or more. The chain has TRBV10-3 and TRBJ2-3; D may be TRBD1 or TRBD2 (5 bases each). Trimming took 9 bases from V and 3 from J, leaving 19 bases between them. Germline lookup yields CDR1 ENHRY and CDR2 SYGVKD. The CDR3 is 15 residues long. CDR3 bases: TGTGCCATAAGATCCGGGACCGGTGGGACAGATACGCAGTATTTT. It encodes CAIRSGTGGTDTQYF.

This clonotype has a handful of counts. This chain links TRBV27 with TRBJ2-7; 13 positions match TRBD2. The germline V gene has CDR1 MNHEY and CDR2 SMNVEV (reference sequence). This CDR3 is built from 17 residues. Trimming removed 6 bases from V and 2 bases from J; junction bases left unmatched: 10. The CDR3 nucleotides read TGTGCCAGCAGCCCATCAATAACTAGCGGGAGGGCCTACGAGCAGTACTTC. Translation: CASSPSITSGRAYEQYF.

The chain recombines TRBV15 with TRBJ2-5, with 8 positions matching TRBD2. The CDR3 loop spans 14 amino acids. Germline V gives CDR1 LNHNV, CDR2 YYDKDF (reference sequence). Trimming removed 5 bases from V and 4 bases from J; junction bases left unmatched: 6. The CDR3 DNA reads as TGTGCCACCAGCTCCCCGGGAGGGGGAGAGACCCAGTACTTC. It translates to CATSSPGGGETQYF.

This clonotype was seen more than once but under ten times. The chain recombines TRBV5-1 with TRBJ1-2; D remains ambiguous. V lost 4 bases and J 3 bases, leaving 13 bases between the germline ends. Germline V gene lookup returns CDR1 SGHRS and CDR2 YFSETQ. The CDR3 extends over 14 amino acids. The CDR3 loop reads CASSPAPGDYGYTF. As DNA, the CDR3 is TGCGCCAGCAGCCCGGCCCCCGGGGACTATGGCTACACCTTC. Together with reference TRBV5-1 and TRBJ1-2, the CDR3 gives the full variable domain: KAGVTQTPRYLIKTRGQQVTLSCSPISGHRSVSWYQQTPGQGLQFLFEYFSETQRNKGNFPGRFSGRQFSNSRSEMNVSTLELGDSALYLCASSPAPGDYGYTFGSGTRLTVV.

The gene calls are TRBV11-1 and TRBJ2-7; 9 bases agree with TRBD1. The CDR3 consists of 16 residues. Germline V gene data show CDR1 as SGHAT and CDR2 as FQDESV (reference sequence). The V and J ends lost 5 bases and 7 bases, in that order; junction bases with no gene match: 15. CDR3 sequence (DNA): TGTGCCAGCAGCCAGTTTCTGGGACAGGGATCGGAGGAGCAGTACTTC. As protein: CASSQFLGQGSEEQYF. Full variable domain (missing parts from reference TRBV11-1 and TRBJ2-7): EAEVAQSPRYKITEKSQAVAFWCDPISGHATLYWYRQILGQGPELLVQFQDESVVDDSQLPKDRFSAERLKGVDSTLKIQPAELGDSAMYLCASSQFLGQGSEEQYFGPGTRLTVT.

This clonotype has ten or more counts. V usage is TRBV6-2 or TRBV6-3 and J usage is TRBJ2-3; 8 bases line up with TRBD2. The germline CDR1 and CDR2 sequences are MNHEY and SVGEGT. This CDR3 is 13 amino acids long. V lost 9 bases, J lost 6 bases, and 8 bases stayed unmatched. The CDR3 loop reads CASGGTRGDTQYF. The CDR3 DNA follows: TGTGCCAGTGGAGGGACTAGAGGCGATACGCAGTATTTT.

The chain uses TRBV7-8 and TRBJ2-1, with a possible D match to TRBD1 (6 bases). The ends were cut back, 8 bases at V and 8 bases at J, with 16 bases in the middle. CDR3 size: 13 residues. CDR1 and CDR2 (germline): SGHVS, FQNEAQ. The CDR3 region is CASGSPAGDEQFF. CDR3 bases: TGTGCCAGCGGGAGTCCGGCAGGGGATGAGCAGTTCTTC.

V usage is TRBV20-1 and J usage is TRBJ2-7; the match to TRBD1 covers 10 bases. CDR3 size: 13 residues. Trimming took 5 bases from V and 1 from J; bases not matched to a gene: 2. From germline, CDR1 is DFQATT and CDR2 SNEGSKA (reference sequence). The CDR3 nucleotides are TGCAGTGCTGGACAGGGGGTTTCCTACGAGCAGTACTTC. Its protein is CSAGQGVSYEQYF.

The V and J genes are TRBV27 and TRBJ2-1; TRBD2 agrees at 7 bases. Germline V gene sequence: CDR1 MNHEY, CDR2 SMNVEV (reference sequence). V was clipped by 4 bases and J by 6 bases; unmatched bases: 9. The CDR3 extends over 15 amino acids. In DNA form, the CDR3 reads TGTGCCAGCAGTTCCGCGGCGGGGGTGGGCAATGAGCAGTTCTTC. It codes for CASSSAAGVGNEQFF.

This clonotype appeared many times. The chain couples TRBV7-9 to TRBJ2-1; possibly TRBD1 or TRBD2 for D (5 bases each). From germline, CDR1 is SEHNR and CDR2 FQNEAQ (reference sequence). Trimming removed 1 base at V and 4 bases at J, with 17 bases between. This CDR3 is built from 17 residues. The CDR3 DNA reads TGTGCCAGCAGCTTAGGCTTGGGGGAGCCGGGATACAATGAGCAGTTCTTC. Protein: CASSLGLGEPGYNEQFF.

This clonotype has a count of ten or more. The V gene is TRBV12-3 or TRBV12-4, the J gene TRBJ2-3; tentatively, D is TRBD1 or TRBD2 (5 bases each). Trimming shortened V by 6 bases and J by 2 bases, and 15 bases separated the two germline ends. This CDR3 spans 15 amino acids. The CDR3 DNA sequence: TGTGCCAGCAGCCTAACCGGGACCGTCACAGATACGCAGTATTTT. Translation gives CASSLTGTVTDTQYF.

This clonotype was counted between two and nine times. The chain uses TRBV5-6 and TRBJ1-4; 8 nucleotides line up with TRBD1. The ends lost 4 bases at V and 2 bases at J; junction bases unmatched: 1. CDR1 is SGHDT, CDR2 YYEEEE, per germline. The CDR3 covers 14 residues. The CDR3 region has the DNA TGTGCCAGCAGCCGACAGGGGACTAATGAAAAACTGTTTTTT. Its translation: CASSRQGTNEKLFF.